This T cell receptor beta chain was observed in a study of lymphopenia after photon versus proton radiotherapy. TCRdb keeps only in-frame clones here, not all; method: immunoSEQ multiplex PCR. In the table there are approximately 23,000 clones, approximately 90% of which are singletons. Concerning this clone: Its specificity is not known.

Whole-study results and caveats: Larger post-nadir TCR diversity loss correlated inversely with survival in deceased patients.

The CDR3 has 14 residues. V lost 1 base, J lost 2 bases, and 8 bases lay in between. The germline V gene encodes CDR1 LNHDA and CDR2 SQIVND (reference sequence). The starting material was peripheral blood, obtained from a patient treated with proton-based radiotherapy. The receptor comes from a man older than 75 with esophageal cancer. This sequence joins TRBV19 and TRBJ2-5; D is unresolved. The CDR3 region is CASSIGADQETQYF. In DNA, the CDR3 is TGTGCCAGTAGTATAGGGGCAGATCAAGAGACCCAGTACTTC.